This T cell receptor beta chain derives from a study of CD8 T cells in Susac syndrome. The V gene's germline CDR1 is GTSNPN and CDR2 SVGIG (reference sequence). CDR3 size: 16 residues. The V gene lost 0 bases and the J gene lost 1 base, with 15 bases spanning the gap. The authors reverse transcribed 0.5 to 1 ug RNA with random hexamers. It was immunoSEQ multiplex PCR that amplified TCR beta CDR3 across 54 Vbeta and 13 Jbeta. MiXCR was run by TCRdb on the immunoSEQ multiplex PCR reads, yielding one entry per CDR3 protein. The data show about 66,000 distinct CDR3 sequences, with over 85% seen just once and 0.55% to 0.7% held by the top ten.

The TCR was taken from a human donor with multiple sclerosis. The chain employs TRBV30 and TRBJ1-1, with TRBD1 as a possible D gene (5 bases). Sequencing was performed on CD8+ T cells from PBMCs. The CDR3 spells CAWSVPWGEKNTEAFF. The CDR3 coding sequence is TGTGCCTGGAGTGTACCTTGGGGCGAAAAGAACACTGAAGCTTTCTTT. The full variable domain, rest sourced from reference TRBV30 and TRBJ1-1, is SQTIHQWPATLVQPVGSPLSLECTVEGTSNPNLYWYRQAAGRGLQLLFYSVGIGQISSEVPQNLSASRPQDRQFILSSKKLLLSDSGFYLCAWSVPWGEKNTEAFFGQGTRLTVV.